Following are 22 T cell receptor beta chains from one sample sequenced in a study of shared clonotypes between healthy human individuals. Profiled with immunoSEQ multiplex PCR; TCRdb holds only in-frame clones, not every one. The table includes roughly 2.6 million clones, just over 90% detected once. The sequenced sample was naive CD4+ T cells sorted from blood. The subset is: CD45RA+ positively selected. The receptors were gathered from a man younger than 35 in good health.

The chain carries TRBV5-6 and TRBJ1-2, with 7 bases lining up with TRBD1. From germline, CDR1 is SGHDT and CDR2 YYEEEE. The V and J ends lost 4 bases and 6 bases, in that order; junction bases with no gene match: 3. The CDR3 runs to 12 residues. The chain's CDR3 is CASSIGQDGYTF. The DNA for the CDR3 is TGTGCCAGCAGCATTGGACAGGATGGCTACACCTTC. The full variable domain, with the rest looked up from reference TRBV5-6 and TRBJ1-2, is DAGVTQSPTHLIKTRGQQVTLRCSPKSGHDTVSWYQQALGQGPQFIFQYYEEEERQRGNFPDRFSGHQFPNYSSELNVNALLLGDSALYLCASSIGQDGYTFGSGTRLTVV.

The V gene is TRBV27, the J gene TRBJ2-5, with 8 positions matching TRBD1. The germline V gene encodes CDR1 MNHEY and CDR2 SMNVEV (reference sequence). This CDR3 has 15 residues. The junction had 12 bases not matched to a gene; V was cut back by 6 bases and J by 6 bases. Here the CDR3 DNA reads TGTGCCAGCAGACAACCAGGGGGCGCTTTTAAGACCCAGTACTTC. Protein: CASRQPGGAFKTQYF.

Only one count was recorded for this clone. The chain joins TRBV19 to TRBJ2-5; D may be TRBD1 or TRBD2 (5 bases each). The CDR3 length is 15 residues. Germline-derived CDR1 and CDR2 are LNHDA and SQIVND (reference sequence). Trimming pared 4 bases from V and 4 bases from J, leaving 16 bases between. The DNA of the CDR3 is TGTGCCAGTAGTAACGCCGGGGCCCTGGGAGAGACCCAGTACTTC. Protein sequence: CASSNAGALGETQYF.

The rearrangement links TRBV7-9 to TRBJ2-3; either TRBD1 or TRBD2 may fit D (5 bases each). The CDR3 runs to 16 residues. Deletions cut 1 base from V and 4 bases from J, with 15 bases between. Germline lookup yields CDR1 SEHNR and CDR2 FQNEAQ (reference sequence). The CDR3 DNA reads TGTGCCAGCAGCTTAGGTTTGCCCCGAGGGGCAGATACGCAGTATTTT. Its translation: CASSLGLPRGADTQYF.

The chain is built from TRBV5-1 and TRBJ2-5; D may be TRBD2 (6 bases). CDR1 is SGHRS and CDR2 is YFSETQ in the germline V gene. There are 14 residues in the CDR3. Between the trimmed V and J ends, which lost 4 bases and 4 bases, there was a span of 14 bases. The CDR3 nucleotides read TGCGCCAGCAGCCCCACGGCGGGACGAGAGACCCAGTACTTC. Translation: CASSPTAGRETQYF.

In its sample, this clone was seen once. The chain carries TRBV7-2 and TRBJ2-5; 7 bases match TRBD2. Germline V gives CDR1 SGHTA, CDR2 FQGNSA. This CDR3 region has 16 residues. The ends lost 4 bases at V and 1 base at J; junction bases unmatched: 9. CDR3 amino acids: CASSSVWTRAQETQYF. In DNA form, the CDR3 reads TGTGCCAGCAGCTCGGTTTGGACTAGGGCCCAAGAGACCCAGTACTTC.

The chain couples TRBV7-2 to TRBJ1-1; TRBD1 might be the D (6 bases). The germline CDR1 and CDR2 sequences are SGHTA and FQGNSA. The germline V and J ends were trimmed by 6 bases and 7 bases, with 24 bases remaining between them. This CDR3 spans 16 amino acids. DNA of the CDR3: TGTGCCAGCAGACGAGGGACATCCTTGGGAGAGATTGAAGCTTTCTTT. Its translation is CASRRGTSLGEIEAFF. Complete variable domain (other parts from reference TRBV7-2 and TRBJ1-1): GAGVSQSPSNKVTEKGKDVELRCDPISGHTALYWYRQSLGQGLEFLIYFQGNSAPDKSGLPSDRFSAERTGGSVSTLTIQRTQQEDSAVYLCASRRGTSLGEIEAFFGQGTRLTVV.

A few counts support this clone. This chain links TRBV2 with TRBJ2-2, with D unresolved. The V end lost 0 bases, the J end lost 7 bases, and 9 bases lay between the germline ends. The germline V gene has CDR1 SNHLY and CDR2 FYNNEI. The CDR3 loop spans 14 amino acids. As DNA, the CDR3 is TGTGCCAGCAGTGAAGCCGTGAGGAACGGGGAGCTGTTTTTT. Its protein is CASSEAVRNGELFF.

The CDR3 reads CASGYSTDTQYF. For the CDR3, the DNA is TGTGCCAGCGGATATAGCACAGATACGCAGTATTTT. The J gene is TRBJ2-3, the V gene TRBV6-1; D gene unclear. The germline V gene has CDR1 MNHNS and CDR2 SASEGT. Trimming took 8 bases from V and 0 from J, leaving 6 bases between them. The CDR3 is 12 amino acids.

The chain carries TRBV11-2 and TRBJ2-7, with TRBD2 matching 7 bases. Germline CDR1 SGHAT, CDR2 FQNNGV. The CDR3 is made up of 13 amino acids. The V and J ends lost 2 bases and 7 bases, in that order; junction bases with no gene match: 5. In DNA form, the CDR3 reads TGTGCCAGCAGCTTAAACAGGCGGGGGGAGCAGTACTTC. Residues: CASSLNRRGEQYF.

As for this clone: Other DNA sequences within the sample encode an identical CDR3. V is TRBV18 and J is TRBJ2-5, with TRBD1 identical over 11 bases. The V segment lost 4 bases and the J segment 4 bases; nucleotides outside the gene matches: 2. This CDR3 region has 14 residues. CDR1 and CDR2 (germline): KGHSH, LQKENI. CDR3 bases: TGTGCCAGCTCACGGGGACAGGGGGGAGAGACCCAGTACTTC. Amino acids: CASSRGQGGETQYF.

The chain is built from TRBV25-1 and TRBJ1-4; 8 nucleotides line up with TRBD1. The CDR3 totals 15 residues. From germline, CDR1 is MGHDK and CDR2 SYGVNS. The J segment lost 7 bases and the V segment lost 5 bases, leaving 9 bases of the junction unmatched. CDR3 bases: TGTGCCAGCAGTAACCCAGGGGGCGCGCGTGAAAAACTGTTTTTT. It encodes CASSNPGGAREKLFF.

The chain uses TRBV6-5 and TRBJ2-5; D not certain. Germline V gene lookup returns CDR1 MNHEY and CDR2 SVGAGI. The germline V and J ends were trimmed by 4 bases and 2 bases, with 14 bases remaining between them. The CDR3 totals 15 residues. CDR3 loop: CASSSSWARQETQYF. The CDR3, as DNA: TGTGCCAGCAGTTCGTCATGGGCCCGACAAGAGACCCAGTACTTC.

Of note for this clone: At the DNA level, this CDR3 is encoded by other sequences in the same sample as well. The chain joins TRBV5-1 to TRBJ2-7; D may be TRBD1 or TRBD2 (5 bases each). CDR3 length equals 12 residues. CDR1 is SGHRS and CDR2 is YFSETQ in the germline V gene. The V end was cut by 5 bases, the J end by 1 base, with 7 bases between. In nucleotides, the CDR3 is TGCGCCAGCAGGGGGGATTCCTACGAGCAGTACTTC. It is translated as CASRGDSYEQYF. The complete variable domain, with remaining parts taken from reference TRBV5-1 and TRBJ2-7, reads KAGVTQTPRYLIKTRGQQVTLSCSPISGHRSVSWYQQTPGQGLQFLFEYFSETQRNKGNFPGRFSGRQFSNSRSEMNVSTLELGDSALYLCASRGDSYEQYFGPGTRLTVT.

In DNA, the CDR3 is TGTGCCAGCAGAGCCTTTCTAACCTACGAGCAGTACTTC. Translated, it gives CASRAFLTYEQYF. This chain uses TRBV2 with TRBJ2-7; no reliable D call. Trimming took 6 bases from V and 2 from J, leaving 11 bases between them. There are 13 residues in the CDR3. The V gene's germline CDR1 is SNHLY and CDR2 FYNNEI.

This clone showed up just once. This rearrangement joins TRBV25-1 to TRBJ1-2; no definite D call. Germline V gives CDR1 MGHDK, CDR2 SYGVNS. V gave up 1 base and J gave up 7 bases, with 19 bases separating them. This CDR3 contains 16 residues. The CDR3 sequence: CASSEFGLMGTLGYTF. In DNA, the CDR3 is TGTGCCAGCAGTGAATTCGGACTGATGGGTACCCTTGGCTACACCTTC.

The chain recombines TRBV7-3 with TRBJ2-6; no reliable D call. V gave up 4 bases and J gave up 10 bases, with 5 bases separating them. The CDR3 has 11 amino acids. CDR1 and CDR2 from the germline V gene are SGHTA and FQGTGA. CDR3 bases: TGTGCCAGCAGCTCCTCGAACGTCCTGACTTTC. Its translation: CASSSSNVLTF.

The chain combines TRBV9 with TRBJ2-7, with D uncertain. The CDR3 runs 13 residues. Between the trimmed V and J ends, which lost 4 bases and 1 base, there was a span of 9 bases. Germline assignment: CDR1 SGDLS and CDR2 YYNGEE. In nucleotides, the CDR3 is TGTGCCAGCAGCAAGGGCCCTTCCTACGAGCAGTACTTC. Its protein is CASSKGPSYEQYF.

V and J are TRBV29-1 and TRBJ1-3; the D is unclear. V shed 2 bases and J shed 0 bases, with 8 bases lying between them. The CDR3 is made up of 14 amino acids. The germline V gene encodes CDR1 SQVTM and CDR2 ANQGSEA. The CDR3: CSVEPDNSGNTIYF. The CDR3 coding sequence is TGCAGCGTTGAACCTGACAACTCTGGAAACACCATATATTTT. The full variable domain, completed using reference TRBV29-1 and TRBJ1-3, is SAVISQKPSRDICQRGTSLTIQCQVDSQVTMMFWYRQQPGQSLTLIATANQGSEATYESGFVIDKFPISRPNLTFSTLTVSNMSPEDSSIYLCSVEPDNSGNTIYFGEGSWLTVV.

The rearrangement uses TRBV6-6 and TRBJ2-3; TRBD2 aligns across 7 bases. The CDR3 totals 15 residues. The germline V gene encodes CDR1 MNHNY and CDR2 SVGAGI (reference sequence). The trim removed 6 bases at V and 5 bases at J, leaving 11 bases unmatched. CDR3 sequence: CASSERREWVDTQYF. The CDR3 DNA reads as TGTGCCAGCAGCGAGAGGCGGGAGTGGGTAGATACGCAGTATTTT.

This clone was seen just once. The rearrangement links TRBV10-1 to TRBJ2-3, with TRBD2 as a possible D gene (5 bases). The CDR3 has 14 amino acids. V lost 3 bases and J lost 6, with 13 bases in between. Germline-derived CDR1 and CDR2 are WNHNN and SYGVQD (reference sequence). The CDR3 DNA reads TGCGCCAGCAGTGAACAGAGGGCGGCTGATACGCAGTATTTT. Amino acids: CASSEQRAADTQYF.

This chain joins TRBV25-1 and TRBJ1-2; D ambiguous. The CDR3 extends over 13 amino acids. V was trimmed by 6 bases and J by 4 bases, leaving 12 bases between them. CDR1 and CDR2 from the germline V gene are MGHDK and SYGVNS. The CDR3 DNA reads TGTGCCAGCAGCGCGGGTCCCCCCTATGGCTACACCTTC. Translated, it gives CASSAGPPYGYTF.